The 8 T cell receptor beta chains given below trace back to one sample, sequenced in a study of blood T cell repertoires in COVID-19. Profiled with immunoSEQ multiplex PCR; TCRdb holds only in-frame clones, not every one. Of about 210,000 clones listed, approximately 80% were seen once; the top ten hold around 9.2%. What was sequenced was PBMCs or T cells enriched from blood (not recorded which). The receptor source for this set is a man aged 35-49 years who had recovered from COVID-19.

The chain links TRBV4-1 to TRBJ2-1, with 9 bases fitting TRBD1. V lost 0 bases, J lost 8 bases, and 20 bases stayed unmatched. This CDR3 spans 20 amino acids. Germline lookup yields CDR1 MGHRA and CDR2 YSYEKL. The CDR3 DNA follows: TGCGCCAGCAGCCAAGAAGATGGACAGGGGCCCTCAACTCGGAAAGATGAGCAGTTCTTC. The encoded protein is CASSQEDGQGPSTRKDEQFF.

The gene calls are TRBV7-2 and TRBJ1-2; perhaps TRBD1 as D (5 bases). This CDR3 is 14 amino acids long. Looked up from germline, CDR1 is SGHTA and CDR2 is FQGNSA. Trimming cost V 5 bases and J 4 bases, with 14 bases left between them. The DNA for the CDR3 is TGTGCCAGCAGCACAAATGCAGGGCGCTATGGCTACACCTTC. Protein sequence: CASSTNAGRYGYTF.

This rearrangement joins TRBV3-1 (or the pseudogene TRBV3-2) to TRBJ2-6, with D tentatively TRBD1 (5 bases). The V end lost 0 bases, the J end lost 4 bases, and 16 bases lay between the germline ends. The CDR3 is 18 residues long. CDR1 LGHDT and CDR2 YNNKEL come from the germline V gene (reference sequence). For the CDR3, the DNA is TGTGCCAGCAGCCAAGATGTAGACCCAGGGTCCGGGGCCAACGTCCTGACTTTC. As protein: CASSQDVDPGSGANVLTF.

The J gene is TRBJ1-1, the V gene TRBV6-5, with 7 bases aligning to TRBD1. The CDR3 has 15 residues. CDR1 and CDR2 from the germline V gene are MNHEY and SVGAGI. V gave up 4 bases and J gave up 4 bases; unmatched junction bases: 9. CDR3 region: CASSFTGEGGTEAFF. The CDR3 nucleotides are TGTGCCAGCAGTTTTACAGGGGAAGGAGGCACTGAAGCTTTCTTT.

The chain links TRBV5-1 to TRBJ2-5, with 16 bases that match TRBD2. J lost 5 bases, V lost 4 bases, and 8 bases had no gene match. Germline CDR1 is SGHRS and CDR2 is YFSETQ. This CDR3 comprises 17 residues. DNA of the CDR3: TGCGCCAGCAGCGCGGGACTAGCGGGGGGGCCCAGCGAGACCCAGTACTTC. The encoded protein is CASSAGLAGGPSETQYF.

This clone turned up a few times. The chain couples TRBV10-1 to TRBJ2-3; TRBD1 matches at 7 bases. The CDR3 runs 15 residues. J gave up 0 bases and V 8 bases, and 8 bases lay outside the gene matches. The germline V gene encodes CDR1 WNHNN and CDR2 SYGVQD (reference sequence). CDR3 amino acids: CASSSGQYSTDTQYF. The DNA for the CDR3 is TGCGCCAGCTCTTCGGGACAGTATAGCACAGATACGCAGTATTTT.

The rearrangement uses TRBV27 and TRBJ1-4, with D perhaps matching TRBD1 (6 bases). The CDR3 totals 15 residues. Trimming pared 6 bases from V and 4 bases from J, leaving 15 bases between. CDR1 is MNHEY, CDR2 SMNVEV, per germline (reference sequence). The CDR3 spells CASSGMTGLNEKLFF. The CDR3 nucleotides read TGTGCCAGCAGCGGGATGACAGGACTTAATGAAAAACTGTTTTTT.

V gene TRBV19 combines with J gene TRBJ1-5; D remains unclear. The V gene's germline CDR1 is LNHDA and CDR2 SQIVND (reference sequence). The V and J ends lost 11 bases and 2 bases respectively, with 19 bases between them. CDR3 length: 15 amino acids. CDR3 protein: CAGSPRFEGNQPQHF. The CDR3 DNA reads TGTGCCGGCTCCCCGAGATTTGAGGGCAATCAGCCCCAGCATTTT. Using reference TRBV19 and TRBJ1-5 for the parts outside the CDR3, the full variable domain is DGGITQSPKYLFRKEGQNVTLSCEQNLNHDAMYWYRQDPGQGLRLIYYSQIVNDFQKGDIAEGYSVSREKKESFPLTVTSAQKNPTAFYLCAGSPRFEGNQPQHFGDGTRLSIL.